The entry that follows covers one T cell receptor beta chain sequence. The data originate from a study of T cells in Graves' hyperthyroidism and ophthalmopathy. RNA transcripts were the template for amplifying TCR beta CDR3 regions. HTBI primers were the set used in a first-round RT-PCR of the TCR CDR3. TCRdb re-analysed the multiplex PCR reads in MiXCR, keeping a single row per CDR3 protein. The sample lists approximately 530,000 distinct CDR3 sequences, 20% seen once, with 40% to 50% in the top ten. Looked up from germline, CDR1 is LNHDA and CDR2 is SQIVND (reference sequence). This CDR3 has 15 residues. Trimming took off 3 bases at V and 0 bases at J, with 11 bases between the two ends.

The receptor's source is a man aged 40-50 years with Graves' ophthalmopathy. The sequencing sample was made of blood. V usage is TRBV19 and J usage is TRBJ1-1; TRBD1 might be the D (5 bases). The chain's CDR3 is CASSIGGTVNTEAFF. CDR3 nucleotides: TGTGCCAGTAGTATCGGGGGAACGGTGAACACTGAAGCTTTCTTT.